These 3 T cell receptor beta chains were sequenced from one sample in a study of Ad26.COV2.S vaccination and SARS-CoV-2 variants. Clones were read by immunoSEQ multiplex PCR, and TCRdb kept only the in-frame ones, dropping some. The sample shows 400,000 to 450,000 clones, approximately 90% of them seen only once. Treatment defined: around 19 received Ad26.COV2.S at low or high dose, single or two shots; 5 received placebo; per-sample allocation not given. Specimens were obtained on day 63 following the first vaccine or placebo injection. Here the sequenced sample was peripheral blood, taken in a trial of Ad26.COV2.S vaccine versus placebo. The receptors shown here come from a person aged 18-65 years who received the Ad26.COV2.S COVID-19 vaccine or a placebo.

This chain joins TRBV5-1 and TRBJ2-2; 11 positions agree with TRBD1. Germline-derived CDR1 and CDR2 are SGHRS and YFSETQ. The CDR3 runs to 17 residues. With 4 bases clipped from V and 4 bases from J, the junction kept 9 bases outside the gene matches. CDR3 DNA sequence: TGCGCCAGCAGCGTATCCGGGACAGGGGGTTCCACCGGGGAGCTGTTTTTT. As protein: CASSVSGTGGSTGELFF.

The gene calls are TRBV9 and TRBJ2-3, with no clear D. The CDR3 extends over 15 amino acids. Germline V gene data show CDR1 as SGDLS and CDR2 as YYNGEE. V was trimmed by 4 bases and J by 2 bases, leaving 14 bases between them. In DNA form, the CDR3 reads TGTGCCAGCAGCCTGGCCCGGACGATCACAGATACGCAGTATTTT. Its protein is CASSLARTITDTQYF.

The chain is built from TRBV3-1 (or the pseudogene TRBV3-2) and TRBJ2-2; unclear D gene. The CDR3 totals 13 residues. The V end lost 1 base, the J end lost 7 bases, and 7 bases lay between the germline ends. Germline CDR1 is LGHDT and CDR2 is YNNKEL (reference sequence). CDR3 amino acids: CASSQGSNGELFF. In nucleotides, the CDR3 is TGTGCCAGCAGCCAAGGCTCGAACGGGGAGCTGTTTTTT.